What follows is one TCR beta chain and its context. The antigen is not known. This entry is derived from a study of graft-versus-host responses after intestinal transplantation. Across the study: Transplants given to recipients were multivisceral, liver-intestinal, or isolated intestinal. Study observations and caveats: Peak levels of circulating GvH clones tracked with early post-transplant HvG declines. GvH clonotypes were identified within recipient marrow, with a subset emerging first in ileum or blood. Allografts of one patient group, those with graft-donor T cell macrochimerism, had high graft-versus-host to host-versus-graft clonal ratios.

Per the germline V gene, CDR1 is SGDLS and CDR2 is YYNGEE. With 3 bases clipped from V and 7 bases from J, the junction kept 10 bases outside the gene matches. This CDR3 contains 16 residues. Assay: immunoSEQ multiplex PCR; the TCRdb copy retains only in-frame clones and omits some. Among 88,000 or so clones listed, about 90% were seen once. The receptor comes from a human donor who received an intestinal transplant. The V call is TRBV9, the J call TRBJ1-4, with 9 positions matching TRBD1. The sequencing here drew on unstimulated CD4+ T cells sorted from spleen or lymph node cells, taken before intestinal transplant. This CDR3 reads CASSASRTGVSEKLFF. Written as DNA, the CDR3 is TGTGCCAGCAGCGCCTCCCGGACAGGGGTTTCTGAAAAACTGTTTTTT.